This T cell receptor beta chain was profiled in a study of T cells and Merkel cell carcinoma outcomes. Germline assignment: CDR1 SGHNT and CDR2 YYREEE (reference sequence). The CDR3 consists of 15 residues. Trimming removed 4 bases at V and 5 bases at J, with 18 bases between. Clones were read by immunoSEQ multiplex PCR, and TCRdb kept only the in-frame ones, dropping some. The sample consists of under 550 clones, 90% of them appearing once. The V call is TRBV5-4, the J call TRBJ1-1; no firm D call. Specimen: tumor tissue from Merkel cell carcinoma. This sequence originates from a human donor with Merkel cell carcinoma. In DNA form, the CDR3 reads TGTGCCAGCAGCCCGTATTATCAGATGGGAACTGAAGCTTTCTTT. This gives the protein CASSPYYQMGTEAFF.